The 21 T cell receptor beta chains presented below share a single source sample, sequenced in a study of T cell responses to AZD1222 COVID-19 vaccine. Using immunoSEQ multiplex PCR, the repertoire was profiled, and TCRdb retains in-frame clones only, with some absent. The data contain tens of thousands of clones, more than 70% of them singletons. The specimen comprised peripheral blood, sampled on day 0 of AZD1222 vaccination. Every receptor here comes from an adult in good health.

The J gene is TRBJ2-3, the V gene TRBV15; 8 bases agree with TRBD1. The V gene end was trimmed by 2 bases and the J gene end by 1 base; junction bases not matched to a gene: 11. The germline gives CDR1 LNHNV, CDR2 YYDKDF (reference sequence). The CDR3 consists of 18 residues. CDR3 in amino acids: CATSRTGQGPAGTDTQYF. In DNA form, the CDR3 reads TGTGCCACCAGCAGAACCGGACAGGGCCCGGCTGGCACAGATACGCAGTATTTT.

V usage is TRBV4-2 and J usage is TRBJ1-6; 8 bases are a match to TRBD1. Trimming took 0 bases from V and 5 from J; bases not matched to a gene: 3. Per germline, CDR1 LGHNA and CDR2 YNFKEQ. CDR3 length equals 16 residues. This chain's CDR3 is CASSQDQGAHNSPLHF. The CDR3 DNA is TGTGCCAGCAGCCAAGATCAGGGGGCCCATAATTCACCCCTCCACTTT.

This clone was picked up one time. The chain links TRBV4-1 to TRBJ1-5; 7 bases fit TRBD1. The V and J ends lost 0 bases and 6 bases, in that order; junction bases with no gene match: 11. Germline assignment: CDR1 MGHRA and CDR2 YSYEKL. The CDR3 is made up of 17 amino acids. DNA for the CDR3: TGCGCCAGCAGCCAAGATTTGGAAGGGGGCGAATTTCAGCCCCAGCATTTT. It encodes CASSQDLEGGEFQPQHF.

The V call is TRBV2, the J call TRBJ2-5; D is perhaps TRBD2 (6 bases). V was pared by 7 bases and J by 5 bases, with 11 bases between. The CDR3 runs to 12 residues. Germline CDR1 is SNHLY and CDR2 is FYNNEI. The CDR3 region has the DNA TGTGCCAGCATGGAGGGGTACGAGACCCAGTACTTC. This encodes CASMEGYETQYF.

The J gene is TRBJ1-2, the V gene TRBV27; D perhaps matches TRBD1 (6 bases). From germline, CDR1 is MNHEY and CDR2 SMNVEV (reference sequence). The CDR3 runs to 13 residues. Trimming stripped 2 bases from V and 7 bases from J, with 11 bases between. The CDR3 DNA follows: TGTGCCAGCAGTTTAAGGGGGGAGCGTGGCTACACCTTC. It translates to CASSLRGERGYTF.

The chain uses TRBV21-1 and TRBJ2-3; TRBD2, the table's D call, was not compared with the DNA. TRBV21-1 is reported as a pseudogene. This CDR3 is built from 14 residues. The CDR3 protein is CASRISGGQVTQYF. CDR3 coding DNA: TGTGCCAGCAGGATTAGCGGGGGGCAGGTAACGCAGTATTTT.

V and J are TRBV11-2 and TRBJ2-1; 13 positions match TRBD2. The CDR3 totals 15 residues. J lost 10 bases, V lost 4 bases, and 7 bases had no gene match. CDR1 is SGHAT, CDR2 FQNNGV, per germline. CDR3 nucleotide sequence: TGTGCCAGCAGCTCAGGGACTAGCGGGAATCGAGAGCAGTTCTTC. Protein product: CASSSGTSGNREQFF.

This clone was counted only a few times. The chain employs TRBV20-1 and TRBJ1-2; D remains unclear. Germline values: CDR1 DFQATT, CDR2 SNEGSKA (reference sequence). V was cut by 4 bases and J by 1 base, with 4 bases left in between. The CDR3 has 11 residues. CDR3 nucleotides: TGCAGTGCTACCGGTAACTATGGCTACACCTTC. Translated: CSATGNYGYTF.

V gene TRBV11-3 combines with J gene TRBJ2-3; no reliable D call. V lost 0 bases and J lost 3, with 4 bases in between. This CDR3 is 13 amino acids long. Germline V gene data show CDR1 as SGHNT and CDR2 as YENEEA. CDR3 coding DNA: TGTGCCAGCAGCTTAGAGTCGACAGATACGCAGTATTTT. Its translation is CASSLESTDTQYF.

This chain joins TRBV7-3 and TRBJ2-1; TRBD2 agrees at 7 bases. V was pared by 4 bases and J by 0 bases, with 9 bases of the junction left unmatched. Germline lookup yields CDR1 SGHTA and CDR2 FQGTGA. The CDR3 consists of 17 residues. CDR3 amino acids: CASSSPLGGGSYNEQFF. The CDR3 nucleotides read TGTGCCAGCAGCTCCCCCTTGGGGGGGGGCTCCTACAATGAGCAGTTCTTC.

The V gene is TRBV4-2, the J gene TRBJ2-6, with D hard to call. The CDR3 contains 15 residues. CDR1 LGHNA and CDR2 YNFKEQ come from the germline V gene. V was clipped by 1 base and J by 0 bases, with 4 bases between them. CDR3 amino acids: CASSQAGSGANVLTF. The CDR3 DNA sequence: TGTGCCAGCAGCCAAGCCGGCTCTGGGGCCAACGTCCTGACTTTC.

The chain combines TRBV18 with TRBJ1-4; maybe TRBD1 (6 bases). Germline assignment: CDR1 KGHSH and CDR2 LQKENI. V was cut by 1 base and J by 1 base, with 13 bases left in between. CDR3 size: 17 residues. The CDR3 reads CASSPRYRVGTNEKLFF. CDR3 in DNA: TGTGCCAGCTCACCACGGTACAGGGTCGGAACTAATGAAAAACTGTTTTTT.

This sequence joins TRBV18 and TRBJ1-6; D call uncertain. V lost 1 base to trimming and J lost 7 bases, with 11 bases between them. Germline values: CDR1 KGHSH, CDR2 LQKENI. The CDR3 runs 15 residues. CDR3 sequence (DNA): TGTGCCAGCTCACCACTCCCAGGCTGGAATTCACCCCTCCACTTT. Residues: CASSPLPGWNSPLHF.

This chain uses TRBV3-1 (or the pseudogene TRBV3-2) with TRBJ1-6, with a weak D call TRBD1 (6 bases). CDR1 LGHDT and CDR2 YNNKEL come from the germline V gene (reference sequence). Trimming cost V 0 bases and J 7 bases, with 16 bases left between them. The CDR3 extends over 17 amino acids. The CDR3 protein is CASSQDSGRGWNSPLHF. CDR3 bases: TGTGCCAGCAGCCAAGATTCGGGCAGGGGATGGAATTCACCCCTCCACTTT.

The V gene is TRBV27, the J gene TRBJ1-4; possibly TRBD1 for D (5 bases). The CDR3 spans 14 residues. Germline V gene data show CDR1 as MNHEY and CDR2 as SMNVEV (reference sequence). The V end lost 6 bases, the J end lost 7 bases, and 15 bases lay between the germline ends. DNA of the CDR3: TGTGCCAGCAGAACTAATGGGGGGGTTGAAAAACTGTTTTTT. It translates to CASRTNGGVEKLFF.

This chain uses TRBV6-6 with TRBJ1-5; 7 nucleotides line up with TRBD1. V was clipped by 2 bases and J by 5 bases; unmatched bases: 9. Germline values: CDR1 MNHNY, CDR2 SVGAGI (reference sequence). The CDR3 spans 16 residues. The CDR3 loop is CASSYTPGTVDQPQHF. CDR3 sequence (DNA): TGTGCCAGCAGTTACACGCCCGGGACAGTCGATCAGCCCCAGCATTTT.

The chain employs TRBV28 and TRBJ2-2; D unresolved. Germline V gene data show CDR1 as MDHEN and CDR2 as SYDVKM. V was trimmed by 2 bases and J by 9 bases, leaving 7 bases between them. The CDR3 covers 12 residues. CDR3 region: CASSLPARELFF. Here the CDR3 DNA reads TGTGCCAGCAGTTTACCGGCCAGGGAGCTGTTTTTT.

This clone occurred once. The CDR3 DNA follows: TGTGCCAGCAGCGAGCAGGGCTCTGGGACGGATACGCAGTATTTT. Residues: CASSEQGSGTDTQYF. The V call is TRBV2, the J call TRBJ2-3; D may match TRBD1 or TRBD2 (5 bases each). V lost 6 bases and J lost 6, with 19 bases in between. The germline V gene has CDR1 SNHLY and CDR2 FYNNEI. The CDR3 runs to 15 residues.

The sample holds one count of this clone. The V gene is TRBV3-1 (or the pseudogene TRBV3-2), the J gene TRBJ1-2; D is unresolved. The CDR3 has 14 residues. From germline, CDR1 is LGHDT and CDR2 YNNKEL (reference sequence). V was cut by 0 bases and J by 3 bases, with 8 bases left in between. The CDR3 sequence is CASSQDPTDYGYTF. In nucleotides, the CDR3 is TGTGCCAGCAGCCAAGATCCCACGGACTATGGCTACACCTTC.

The V call is TRBV3-1 (or the pseudogene TRBV3-2), the J call TRBJ2-3; D is unclear. Germline CDR1 is LGHDT and CDR2 is YNNKEL (reference sequence). This CDR3 comprises 11 residues. Trimming removed 1 base at V and 6 bases at J, with 2 bases between. The chain's CDR3 is CASSQGDTQYF. The CDR3 DNA is TGTGCCAGCAGCCAAGGGGATACGCAGTATTTT.

The J gene is TRBJ1-6, the V gene TRBV7-2; D is unclear. Germline V lookup: CDR1 SGHTA, CDR2 FQGNSA. This CDR3 is 14 amino acids long. V lost 3 bases to trimming and J lost 5 bases, with 8 bases between them. The CDR3 loop is CASSLHPNNSPLHF. The CDR3 nucleotides read TGTGCCAGCAGCTTGCATCCAAATAATTCACCCCTCCACTTT.